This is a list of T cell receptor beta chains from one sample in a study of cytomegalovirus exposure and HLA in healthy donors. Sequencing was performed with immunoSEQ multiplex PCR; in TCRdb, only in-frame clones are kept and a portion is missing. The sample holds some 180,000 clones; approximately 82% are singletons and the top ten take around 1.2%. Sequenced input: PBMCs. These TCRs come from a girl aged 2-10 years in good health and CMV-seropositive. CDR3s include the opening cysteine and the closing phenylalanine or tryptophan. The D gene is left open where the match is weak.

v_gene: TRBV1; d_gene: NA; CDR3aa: CTSSLAGLADSYEQYF
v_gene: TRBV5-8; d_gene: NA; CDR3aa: CASSLVLSGANVLTF
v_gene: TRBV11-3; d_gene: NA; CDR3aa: CASSFEGNTEAFF
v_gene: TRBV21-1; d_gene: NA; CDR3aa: CASSNRGPGEKLFF
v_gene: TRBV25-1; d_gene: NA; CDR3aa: CASSDGYGYTF
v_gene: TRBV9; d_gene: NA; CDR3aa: CASSAGARGTEAFF
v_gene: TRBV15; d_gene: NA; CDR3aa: CATTAGLENTIYF
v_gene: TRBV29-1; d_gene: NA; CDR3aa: CSVEGRLSYGYTF
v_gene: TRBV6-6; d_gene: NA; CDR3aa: CAVNKDNNIDYTF
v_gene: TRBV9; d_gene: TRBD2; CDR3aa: CASSSGVTDTQYF
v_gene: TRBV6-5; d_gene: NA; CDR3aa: CASLRAPGGYTF
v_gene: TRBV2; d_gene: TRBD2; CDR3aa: CASSHSGAGGRSYEQYF
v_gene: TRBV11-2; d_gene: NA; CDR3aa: CASSLSAGEIYEQYF
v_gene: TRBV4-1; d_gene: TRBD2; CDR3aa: CASSQQAGGPSSYEQYF
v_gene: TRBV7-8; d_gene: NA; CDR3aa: CASSAQQATNEKLFF
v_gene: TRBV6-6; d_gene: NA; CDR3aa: CASSSTQQSSGEQYF
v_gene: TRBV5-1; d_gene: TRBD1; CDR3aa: CASSFTGTGGLNEQYF
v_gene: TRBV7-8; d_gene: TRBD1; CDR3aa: CASSDRDRILNEKLFF
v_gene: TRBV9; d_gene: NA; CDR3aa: CASSVEPGNTEAFF
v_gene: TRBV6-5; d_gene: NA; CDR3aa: CASSSLDRNNQPQHF
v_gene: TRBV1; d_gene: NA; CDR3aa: CTSSHSGITNTGELFF
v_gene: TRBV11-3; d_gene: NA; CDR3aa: CASSRRALTGELFF
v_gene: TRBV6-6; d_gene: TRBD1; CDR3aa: CASSPQGARGDTQYF
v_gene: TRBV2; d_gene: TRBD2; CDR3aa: CASSDVGGPREQYF
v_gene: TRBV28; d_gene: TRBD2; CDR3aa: CASSGISSYNEQFF
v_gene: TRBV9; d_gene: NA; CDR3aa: CASSAGRVYGYTF
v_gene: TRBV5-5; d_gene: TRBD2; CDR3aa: CASSFTLVTSGIYEQYF
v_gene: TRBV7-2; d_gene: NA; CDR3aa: CASSLWEPSEAFF
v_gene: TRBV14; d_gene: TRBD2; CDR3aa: CASSQRLAGGLLVTDTQYF
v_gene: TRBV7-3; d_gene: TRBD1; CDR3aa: CASSSGGGNAEAFF
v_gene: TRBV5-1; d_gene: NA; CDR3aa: CASSLAQGNTIYF
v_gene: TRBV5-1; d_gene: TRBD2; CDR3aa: CASSRIQGGSYEQYF
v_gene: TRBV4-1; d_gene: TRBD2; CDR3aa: CASSQPAGMGGELFF
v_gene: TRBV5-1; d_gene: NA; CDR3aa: CASRTQSASTDTQYF
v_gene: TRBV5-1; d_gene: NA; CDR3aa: CASSLRGPSGPTSFYGYTF
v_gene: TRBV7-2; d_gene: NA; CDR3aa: CASSLEAARDTQYF
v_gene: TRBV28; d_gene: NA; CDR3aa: CASSPPLVNTEAFF
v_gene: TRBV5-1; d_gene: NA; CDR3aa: CASSFKGNEQFF
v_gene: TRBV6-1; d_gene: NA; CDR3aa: CASSEAWGRGNTIYF
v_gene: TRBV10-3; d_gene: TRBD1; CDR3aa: CAISAGQLAKNIQYF
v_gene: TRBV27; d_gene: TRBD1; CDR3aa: CASSLNRGRGGYTF
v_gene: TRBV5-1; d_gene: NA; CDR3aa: CASSLDITGELFF
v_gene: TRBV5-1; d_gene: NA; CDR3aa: CASSLGLGDTQYF
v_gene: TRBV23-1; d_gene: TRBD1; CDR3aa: CASSQPLDRTTYGYTF
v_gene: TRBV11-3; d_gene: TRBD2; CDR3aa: CASSEEAISGREYEQYF